Listed below are T cell receptor beta chains from one sample, sequenced in a study of blood T cell repertoires in COVID-19. Assay used: immunoSEQ multiplex PCR; TCRdb lists only in-frame clones, some missing. The sample includes 200,000 to 250,000 clones, roughly nine tenths seen only once; the top ten take approximately 3.5%. The sample was PBMCs or T cells enriched from blood (not recorded which). These receptors all stem from a woman aged 18-35 years in a cohort exposed to, infected with or recovered from COVID-19 (not recorded which). Both conserved end residues are part of each CDR3. A D gene is named only where the DNA matches it firmly. Clone size is shown for a subset of rows, as once, few, many or a class of expanded clone.

J gene,D gene,V gene,clone size,CDR3 protein,CDR3 DNA
TRBJ1-6,.,TRBV7-2,.,CASSSYRVGNSPLHF,TGTGCCAGCAGCTCCTACAGGGTCGGTAATTCACCCCTCCACTTT
TRBJ2-3,TRBD2,TRBV7-8,once,CASSLETSGRDTQYF,TGTGCCAGCAGCTTAGAGACTAGCGGAAGAGATACGCAGTATTTT
TRBJ2-1,TRBD2,TRBV24-1,.,CATSDMKAGGPINNEQFF,TGTGCCACCAGTGATATGAAGGCGGGAGGGCCCATAAACAATGAGCAGTTCTTC
TRBJ1-5,.,TRBV6-1,.,CASSEEGWGTQPQHF,TGTGCCAGCAGTGAAGAAGGGTGGGGCACCCAGCCCCAGCATTTT
TRBJ2-1,.,TRBV20-1,.,CSASSLGAGSYNEQFF,TGCAGTGCTAGTAGCTTGGGGGCGGGCTCCTACAATGAGCAGTTCTTC
TRBJ1-2,TRBD1,TRBV15,once,CATRTGGEDYGYTF,TGTGCCACCAGGACAGGGGGCGAAGACTATGGCTACACCTTC
TRBJ1-1,.,TRBV3-1/TRBV3-2,.,CASSRGGVNTEAFF,TGTGCCAGCAGCCGGGGGGGGGTGAACACTGAAGCTTTCTTT
TRBJ2-5,TRBD2,TRBV6-5,.,CASRVAGGETQYF,TGTGCCAGCAGGGTAGCGGGAGGGGAGACCCAGTACTTC
TRBJ2-7,TRBD2,TRBV18,.,CASTGLAATYEQYF,TGTGCCAGCACAGGACTAGCGGCGACCTACGAGCAGTACTTC
TRBJ1-2,.,TRBV7-9,once,CASSLEGEGGYTF,TGTGCCAGCAGCTTAGAGGGGGAAGGAGGCTACACCTTC
TRBJ2-5,TRBD2,TRBV2,.,CASLIGGREETQYF,TGTGCCAGCCTGATAGGTGGGCGGGAGGAGACCCAGTACTTC
TRBJ1-6,TRBD1,TRBV5-8,.,CASSEQGLRNSPLHF,TGTGCCAGCAGCGAACAGGGGTTGAGGAATTCACCCCTCCACTTT
TRBJ2-1,TRBD2,TRBV29-1,.,CSVDKVAGGLNEQFF,TGCAGCGTTGATAAGGTAGCGGGAGGACTCAATGAGCAGTTCTTC
TRBJ1-2,.,TRBV4-2,.,CASSQDQGGVGYTF,TGTGCCAGCAGCCAAGATCAAGGGGGAGTTGGCTACACCTTC
TRBJ1-3,TRBD1,TRBV7-9,.,CASSPGQGAGNTIYF,TGTGCCAGCAGCCCGGGACAGGGGGCGGGAAACACCATATATTTT
TRBJ2-1,TRBD2,TRBV7-3,.,CASRPTQTSGRNEQFF,TGTGCCAGCAGGCCCACCCAGACTAGCGGGAGAAATGAGCAGTTCTTC
TRBJ2-7,.,TRBV5-1,.,CASSQGLTYEQYF,TGCGCCAGCAGCCAGGGCCTTACCTACGAGCAGTACTTC
TRBJ2-1,TRBD1,TRBV2,.,CASRGQGDEQFF,TGTGCCAGCAGGGGACAGGGCGATGAGCAGTTCTTC
TRBJ2-1,.,TRBV19,.,CASSLDRSSYNEQFF,TGTGCCAGTAGTCTCGACAGGAGCTCCTACAATGAGCAGTTCTTC
TRBJ2-2,.,TRBV20-1,.,CSASAQNTGELFF,TGCAGTGCTAGTGCCCAGAACACCGGGGAGCTGTTTTTT
TRBJ1-1,.,TRBV11-3,.,CASSPRVDTEAFF,TGTGCCAGCAGCCCTCGGGTGGACACTGAAGCTTTCTTT
TRBJ2-3,TRBD2,TRBV3-1/TRBV3-2,.,CASSLRTSGMVLGTDTQYF,TGTGCCAGCAGCCTTCGAACTAGCGGGATGGTCCTTGGCACAGATACGCAGTATTTT
TRBJ2-1,TRBD2,TRBV25-1,.,CASSESGRVDEQFF,TGTGCCAGCAGTGAAAGCGGGAGGGTAGATGAGCAGTTCTTC
TRBJ2-3,.,TRBV9,.,CASSVGRRDSTDTQYF,TGTGCCAGCAGCGTAGGAAGGCGGGATAGCACAGATACGCAGTATTTT
TRBJ2-1,.,TRBV28,.,CASGWAGYNEQFF,TGTGCCAGCGGGTGGGCCGGTTACAATGAGCAGTTCTTC
TRBJ1-3,.,TRBV7-9,.,CASSLSELPSGNTIYF,TGTGCCAGCAGCTTATCTGAACTCCCCTCTGGAAACACCATATATTTT
TRBJ2-3,TRBD2,TRBV13,.,CASSFSGIAGAVTDTQYF,TGTGCCAGCAGCTTTTCCGGAATAGCGGGGGCGGTCACAGATACGCAGTATTTT
TRBJ1-2,.,TRBV15,.,CATSRDQGNYGYTF,TGTGCCACCAGCAGAGATCAGGGGAACTATGGCTACACCTTC
TRBJ1-2,.,TRBV19,.,CASSIWQRPNYGYTF,TGTGCCAGTAGTATTTGGCAGAGGCCTAACTATGGCTACACCTTC
TRBJ1-5,TRBD1,TRBV3-1/TRBV3-2,.,CASSHDRGDQPQHF,TGTGCCAGCAGCCACGACAGGGGGGATCAGCCCCAGCATTTT
TRBJ2-7,.,TRBV29-1,.,CSVGWLRGEQYF,TGCAGCGTTGGATGGCTTCGAGGGGAGCAGTACTTC
TRBJ2-1,TRBD2,TRBV5-1,.,CASSLLTSGTYNEQFF,TGCGCCAGCAGCTTATTGACTAGCGGGACCTACAATGAGCAGTTCTTC
TRBJ1-5,.,TRBV11-2,.,CASSLEGRPNQPQHF,TGTGCCAGCAGCTTAGAAGGGAGGCCAAATCAGCCCCAGCATTTT
TRBJ1-2,.,TRBV5-1,.,CASSEEANYGYTF,TGCGCCAGCTCAGAGGAGGCTAACTATGGCTACACCTTC
TRBJ1-4,.,TRBV10-3,.,CAISLEQGTNEKLFF,TGTGCCATCTCCCTCGAGCAGGGAACTAATGAAAAACTGTTTTTT
TRBJ2-2,.,TRBV4-1,.,CASSQGVAVITGELFF,TGCGCCAGCAGCCAAGGCGTAGCGGTAATCACCGGGGAGCTGTTTTTT
TRBJ1-4,.,TRBV7-9,.,CASTTRGSSNEKLFF,TGTGCCAGCACCACACGGGGAAGTTCGAATGAAAAACTGTTTTTT
TRBJ1-1,.,TRBV19,.,CASSRKPQGNTEAFF,TGTGCCAGTAGTCGAAAACCCCAGGGGAACACTGAAGCTTTCTTT
TRBJ2-1,TRBD2,TRBV7-9,.,CASSSGLAGVEEQFF,TGTGCCAGCAGCTCAGGACTAGCGGGAGTTGAGGAGCAGTTCTTC
TRBJ1-6,.,TRBV24-1,.,CATSDGSGWDSPLHF,TGTGCCACCAGTGACGGCTCGGGGTGGGATTCACCCCTCCACTTT
TRBJ2-7,.,TRBV11-3,.,CASSLDLLQVQNEQYF,TGTGCCAGCAGCTTAGATTTGTTGCAGGTACAAAACGAGCAGTACTTC
TRBJ1-1,.,TRBV6-5,.,CASSRTGTSWGAFF,TGTGCCAGCAGTAGAACAGGGACGTCCTGGGGAGCTTTCTTT
TRBJ2-7,.,TRBV7-3,.,CASSATKTGTSSYEQYF,TGTGCCAGCAGCGCGACGAAAACCGGGACAAGCTCCTACGAGCAGTACTTC
TRBJ2-2,.,TRBV30,.,CAWSVRAGELFF,TGTGCCTGGAGTGTCCGGGCCGGGGAGCTGTTTTTT
TRBJ1-2,TRBD1,TRBV3-1/TRBV3-2,.,CASSHRDREQYGYTF,TGTGCCAGCAGCCACCGGGACAGGGAACAATATGGCTACACCTTC
TRBJ2-3,.,TRBV19,.,CASTLSRGPTDTQYF,TGTGCCAGTACCCTGTCCAGGGGACCCACAGATACGCAGTATTTT
TRBJ1-6,TRBD1,TRBV9,.,CASSAEQGTPLHF,TGTGCCAGCAGCGCAGAACAGGGGACACCCCTCCACTTT
TRBJ2-3,.,TRBV2,many,CASSFGSGSDTQYF,TGTGCCAGCAGTTTTGGGAGTGGGTCAGATACGCAGTATTTT
TRBJ1-5,.,TRBV19,once,CASYGGQDQPQHF,TGTGCCAGTTACGGTGGTCAGGATCAGCCCCAGCATTTT
TRBJ2-1,.,TRBV7-9,many,CASSPGQGSEQFF,TGTGCCAGCAGCCCTGGGCAGGGCAGTGAGCAGTTCTTC
TRBJ2-6,TRBD2,TRBV15,.,CATSRDPAGGQSGANVLTF,TGTGCCACCAGCAGAGACCCGGCGGGGGGGCAATCTGGGGCCAACGTCCTGACTTTC
TRBJ1-6,.,TRBV6-5,.,CASSMTGDNSPLHF,TGTGCCAGCTCGATGACAGGCGATAATTCACCCCTCCACTTT
TRBJ1-2,.,TRBV5-6,.,CASKEGEVNYGYTF,TGTGCCAGCAAGGAAGGGGAAGTCAACTATGGCTACACCTTC
TRBJ2-1,TRBD2,TRBV7-3,.,CASSLTVVTSGYNEQFF,TGTGCCAGCAGCTTAACAGTGGTGACTAGCGGATACAATGAGCAGTTCTTC
TRBJ2-1,TRBD2,TRBV7-2,.,CASSFREARGEQFF,TGTGCCAGCAGCTTTCGGGAGGCTCGAGGCGAGCAGTTCTTC
TRBJ2-1,.,TRBV5-1,.,CASSLPDRQFGQFF,TGCGCCAGCAGCTTGCCCGACAGGCAATTTGGGCAGTTCTTC
TRBJ2-7,TRBD2,TRBV30,.,CAWSASLAGDPYEQYF,TGTGCCTGGAGCGCCTCTCTAGCGGGAGACCCATACGAGCAGTACTTC
TRBJ1-2,.,TRBV18,.,CASSQDIVDQGENTF,TGTGCCAGCTCACAAGACATTGTCGACCAGGGTGAGAACACCTTC
TRBJ2-1,TRBD1,TRBV5-4,few,CASSFGQGARDEQFF,TGTGCCAGCAGCTTCGGACAGGGGGCGCGGGATGAGCAGTTCTTC